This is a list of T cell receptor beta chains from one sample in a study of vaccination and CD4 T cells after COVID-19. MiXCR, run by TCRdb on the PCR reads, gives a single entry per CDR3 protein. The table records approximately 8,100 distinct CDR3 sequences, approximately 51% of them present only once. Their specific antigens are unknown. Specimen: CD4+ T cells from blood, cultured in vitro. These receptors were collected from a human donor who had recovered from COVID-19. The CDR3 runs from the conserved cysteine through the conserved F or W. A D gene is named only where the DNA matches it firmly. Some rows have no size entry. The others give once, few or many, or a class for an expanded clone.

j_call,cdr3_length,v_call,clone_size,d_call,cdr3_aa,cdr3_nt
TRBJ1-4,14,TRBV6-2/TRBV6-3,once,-,CASNQGGTNEKLFF,TGTGCCAGCAACCAGGGCGGAACTAATGAAAAACTGTTTTTT
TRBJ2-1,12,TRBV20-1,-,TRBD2,CSARGGRYEQFF,TGCAGTGCTAGGGGGGGGAGGTATGAGCAGTTCTTC
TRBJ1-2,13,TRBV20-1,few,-,CSARSGFNLGYTF,TGCAGTGCTAGATCTGGGTTTAACTTGGGCTACACCTTC
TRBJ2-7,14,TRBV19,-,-,CASRRRGGGNEQYF,TGTGCCAGTAGAAGGAGGGGTGGGGGAAACGAGCAGTACTTC
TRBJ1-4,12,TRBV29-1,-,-,CSVDPGNEKLFF,TGCAGCGTTGATCCGGGTAATGAAAAACTGTTTTTT
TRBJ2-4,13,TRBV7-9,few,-,CASSLVGTDIQYF,TGTGCCAGCAGCTTAGTGGGGACGGACATTCAGTACTTC
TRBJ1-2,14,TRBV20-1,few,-,CSARDPRPLYGYTF,TGCAGTGCTAGAGACCCCCGGCCTCTCTATGGCTACACCTTC
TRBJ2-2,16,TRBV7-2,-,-,CASSLDAARNTGELFF,TGTGCCAGCAGCCTAGATGCTGCGCGGAACACCGGGGAGCTGTTTTTT
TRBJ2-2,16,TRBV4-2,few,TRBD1,CASSYGQVAGTGELFF,TGTGCCAGCAGCTACGGACAGGTGGCGGGCACCGGGGAGCTGTTTTTT
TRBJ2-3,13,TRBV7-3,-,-,CASSLAGADTQYF,TGTGCCAGCAGCTTAGCGGGGGCGGATACGCAGTATTTT
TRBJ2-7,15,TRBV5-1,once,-,CASSLGQRPSYEQYF,TGCGCCAGCAGCTTGGGACAGCGACCTTCCTACGAGCAGTACTTC
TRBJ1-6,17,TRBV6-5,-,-,CASSYSRVPRDNSPLHF,TGTGCCAGCAGTTACTCGAGGGTTCCTCGGGATAATTCACCCCTCCACTTT
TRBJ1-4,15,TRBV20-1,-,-,CSARDWRGLEEKLFF,TGCAGTGCTAGAGATTGGAGAGGGTTGGAGGAAAAACTGTTTTTT
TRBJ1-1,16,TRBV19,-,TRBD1,CASSTRSGQGHTEAFF,TGTGCCAGCAGTACTCGGTCGGGACAGGGGCACACTGAAGCTTTCTTT
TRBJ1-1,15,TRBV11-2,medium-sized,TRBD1,CASSPMGTGFTEAFF,TGTGCCAGCAGCCCAATGGGGACAGGGTTCACTGAAGCTTTCTTT
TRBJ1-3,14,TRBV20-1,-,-,CSARVARSGNTIYF,TGCAGTGCTAGAGTCGCCCGCTCTGGAAACACCATATATTTT
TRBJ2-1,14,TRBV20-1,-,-,CSASRLVGVYEQFF,TGCAGTGCTAGCAGACTAGTGGGGGTCTATGAGCAGTTCTTC
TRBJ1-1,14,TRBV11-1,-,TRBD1,CASSIQQGGAEAFF,TGTGCCAGCAGCATACAACAGGGGGGGGCTGAAGCTTTCTTT
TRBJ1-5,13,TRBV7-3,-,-,CASSLGQGQPQHF,TGTGCCAGCAGCTTAGGGCAGGGTCAGCCCCAGCATTTT
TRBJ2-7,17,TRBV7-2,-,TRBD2,CASSSRGLAVMTYEQYF,TGTGCCAGCAGCTCCAGAGGACTAGCGGTCATGACCTACGAGCAGTACTTC
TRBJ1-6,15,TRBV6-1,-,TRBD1,CATRQGASYNSPLHF,TGTGCCACAAGACAGGGGGCTTCCTATAATTCACCCCTCCACTTT
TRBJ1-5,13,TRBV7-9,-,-,CASSKGGHQPQHF,TGTGCCAGCTCGAAGGGGGGGCATCAGCCCCAGCATTTT
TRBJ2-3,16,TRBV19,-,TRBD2,CASRDRQSGGADTQYF,TGTGCCAGTAGGGACCGACAGAGCGGGGGGGCAGATACGCAGTATTTT
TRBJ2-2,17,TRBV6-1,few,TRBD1,CASSAQGARKYTGELFF,TGTGCCAGCAGTGCACAGGGGGCGCGAAAGTATACCGGGGAGCTGTTTTTT
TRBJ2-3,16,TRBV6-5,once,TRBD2,CASSYGSGGSTDTQYF,TGTGCCAGCAGTTACGGGAGCGGGGGAAGCACAGATACGCAGTATTTT
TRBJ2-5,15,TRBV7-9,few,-,CASSLGIGDGETQYF,TGTGCCAGCAGCTTAGGGATTGGCGATGGGGAGACCCAGTACTTC